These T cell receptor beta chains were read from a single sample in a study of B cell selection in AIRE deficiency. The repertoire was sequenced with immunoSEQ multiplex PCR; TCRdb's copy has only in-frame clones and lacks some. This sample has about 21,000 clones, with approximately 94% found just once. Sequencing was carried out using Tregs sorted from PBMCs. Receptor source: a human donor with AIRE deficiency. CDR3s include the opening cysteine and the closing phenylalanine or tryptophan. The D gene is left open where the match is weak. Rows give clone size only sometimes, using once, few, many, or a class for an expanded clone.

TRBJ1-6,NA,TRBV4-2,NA,CASSQASQGGSPLHF,TGTGCCAGCAGCCAAGCTTCTCAGGGAGGTTCACCCCTCCACTTT
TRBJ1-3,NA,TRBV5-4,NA,CASSFGGYSGNTIYF,TGTGCCAGCAGCTTTGGGGGATACTCTGGAAACACCATATATTTT
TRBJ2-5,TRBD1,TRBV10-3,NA,CAIKGQVQQETQYF,TGTGCCATCAAGGGACAGGTCCAACAAGAGACCCAGTACTTC
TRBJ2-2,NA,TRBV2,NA,CASTRERLGTGELFF,TGTGCCAGCACAAGGGAACGGCTAGGCACCGGGGAGCTGTTTTTT
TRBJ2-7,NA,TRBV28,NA,CASSFGGTYEQYF,TGTGCCAGCAGTTTTGGTGGCACCTACGAGCAGTACTTC
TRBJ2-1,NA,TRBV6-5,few,CASGQSAARQFF,TGTGCCAGCGGTCAATCGGCGGCAAGACAGTTCTTC
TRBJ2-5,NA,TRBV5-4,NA,CASTPRGGETQYF,TGTGCCAGCACCCCAAGGGGGGGGGAGACCCAGTACTTC
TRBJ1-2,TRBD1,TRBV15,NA,CATSGNPGTANYGYTF,TGTGCCACCAGCGGAAACCCCGGGACAGCTAACTATGGCTACACCTTC
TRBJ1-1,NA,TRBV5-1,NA,CASSLTRENTEAFF,TGCGCCAGCAGCTTAACACGGGAGAACACTGAAGCTTTCTTT
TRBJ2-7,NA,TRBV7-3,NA,CASSRDGSYEQYF,TGTGCCAGCAGCCGGGACGGATCTTACGAGCAGTACTTC
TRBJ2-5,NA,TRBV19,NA,CASSTRETQYF,TGTGCCAGTAGTACGAGGGAGACCCAGTACTTC
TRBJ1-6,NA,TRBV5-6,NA,CASSLRLRGSLGSPLHF,TGTGCCAGCAGCTTGAGGCTTCGGGGTTCCCTGGGATCACCCCTCCACTTT
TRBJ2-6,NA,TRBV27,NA,CASRSPIGANVLTF,TGTGCCAGCAGGAGTCCGATAGGGGCCAACGTCCTGACTTTC
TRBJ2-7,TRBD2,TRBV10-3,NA,CAIYNRLAGENEQYF,TGTGCCATCTATAACCGACTAGCGGGAGAGAACGAGCAGTACTTC
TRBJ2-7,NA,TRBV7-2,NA,CASSLGPVVIYEQYF,TGTGCCAGCAGCTTAGGGCCAGTAGTAATCTACGAGCAGTACTTC
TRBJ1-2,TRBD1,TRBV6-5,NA,CASSYTVGTGNGYTF,TGTGCCAGCAGTTACACCGTTGGGACAGGGAATGGCTACACCTTC
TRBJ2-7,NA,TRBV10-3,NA,CAISNSYEQYF,TGTGCCATCAGTAACAGCTACGAGCAGTACTTC
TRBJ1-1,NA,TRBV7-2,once,CASSPGTEAFF,TGTGCCAGCAGCCCCGGGACAGAAGCTTTCTTT
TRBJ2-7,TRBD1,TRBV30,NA,CAWSGGGVGEQYF,TGTGCCTGGAGTGGAGGGGGCGTTGGGGAGCAGTACTTC
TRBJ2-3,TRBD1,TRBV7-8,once,CASSPRDRVANTQYF,TGTGCCAGCAGCCCCCGGGACAGGGTGGCTAATACGCAGTATTTT
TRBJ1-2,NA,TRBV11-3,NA,CASSSTGLYGYTF,TGTGCCAGCAGCTCGACGGGGCTCTATGGCTACACCTTC
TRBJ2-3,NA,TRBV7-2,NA,CASSTLGRGTDTQYF,TGTGCCAGCAGCACACTAGGGAGAGGCACAGATACGCAGTATTTT
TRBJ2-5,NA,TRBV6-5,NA,CASSSWVQETQYF,TGTGCCAGCAGCTCCTGGGTCCAAGAGACCCAGTACTTC
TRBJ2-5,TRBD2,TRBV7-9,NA,CASSFSGLANTYQETQYF,TGTGCCAGCAGCTTTTCAGGACTAGCGAATACTTACCAAGAGACCCAGTACTTC
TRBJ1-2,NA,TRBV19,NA,CASSSFGLPEDYGYTF,TGTGCCAGTAGTTCCTTCGGTCTTCCCGAGGACTATGGCTACACCTTC
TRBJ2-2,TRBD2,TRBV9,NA,CASSALAGGANTGELFF,TGTGCCAGCAGCGCACTAGCGGGAGGCGCGAACACCGGGGAGCTGTTTTTT
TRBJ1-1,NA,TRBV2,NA,CASGTTRRTEAFF,TGTGCCAGCGGGACAACCAGACGCACTGAAGCTTTCTTT
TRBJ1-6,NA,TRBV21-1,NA,CASSKGQPQNSPLHF,TGTGCCAGCAGCAAAGGACAGCCTCAGAATTCACCCCTCCACTTT
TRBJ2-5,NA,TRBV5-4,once,CASSFQRETQYF,TGTGCCAGCAGCTTTCAACGTGAGACCCAGTACTTC
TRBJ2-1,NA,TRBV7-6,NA,CASSARTTYEQFF,TGTGCCAGCAGCGCCAGGACTACTTATGAGCAGTTCTTC
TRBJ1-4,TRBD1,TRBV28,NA,CASRTGTSTDEKLFF,TGTGCCAGCAGGACAGGGACGTCTACGGACGAAAAACTGTTTTTT
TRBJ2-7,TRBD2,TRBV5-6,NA,CVSSFRASGRASLREQYF,TGTGTCAGCAGCTTTAGGGCTAGCGGGAGAGCCAGTCTTAGGGAGCAGTACTTC
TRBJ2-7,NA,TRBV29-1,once,CSVRSSSGEQYF,TGCAGCGTCAGGTCCTCCAGCGGTGAGCAGTACTTC
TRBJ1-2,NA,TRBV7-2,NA,CASTKGDYGYTF,TGTGCCAGCACGAAGGGGGACTATGGCTACACCTTC
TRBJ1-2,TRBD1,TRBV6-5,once,CASTRGQALYGYTF,TGTGCCAGCACCCGAGGACAGGCCCTCTATGGCTACACCTTC
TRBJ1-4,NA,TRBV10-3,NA,CAISEVGNEKLFF,TGTGCCATCAGTGAAGTGGGGAATGAAAAACTGTTTTTT
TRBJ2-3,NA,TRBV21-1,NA,CASSKAWTSSTDTQYF,TGTGCCAGCAGCAAAGCTTGGACTAGCAGTACAGATACGCAGTATTTT
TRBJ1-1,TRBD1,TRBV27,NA,CASRRDRGHMNTEAFF,TGTGCCAGCAGACGCGACAGGGGGCATATGAACACTGAAGCTTTCTTT
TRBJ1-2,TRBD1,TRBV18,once,CASSDNADRGISGYTF,TGTGCCAGCTCAGACAACGCGGACAGGGGGATCTCGGGCTACACCTTC
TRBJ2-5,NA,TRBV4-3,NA,CASSQDRFRQATQYF,TGCGCCAGCAGCCAAGATCGATTTCGACAGGCCACCCAGTACTTC
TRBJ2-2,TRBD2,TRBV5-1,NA,CASSLGGLAVNTGELFF,TGCGCCAGCAGCTTGGGCGGACTAGCCGTGAACACCGGGGAGCTGTTTTTT
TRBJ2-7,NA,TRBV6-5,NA,CASSWGYEQYF,TGTGCCAGCAGTTGGGGCTACGAGCAGTACTTC
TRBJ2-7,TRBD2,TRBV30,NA,CACVSGHYEQYF,TGTGCCTGCGTTAGCGGGCACTACGAGCAGTACTTC
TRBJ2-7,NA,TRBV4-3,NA,CASSPEGGVEQYF,TGCGCCAGCAGCCCCGAGGGGGGGGTCGAGCAGTACTTC
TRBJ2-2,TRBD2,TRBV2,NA,CASSESLAGGPEHRGAVF,TGTGCCAGCAGTGAGAGCCTAGCGGGAGGGCCCGAACACCGGGGAGCTGTTTTT
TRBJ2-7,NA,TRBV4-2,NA,CASSRMGGPGATYEQYF,TGTGCCAGCAGCCGGATGGGGGGCCCGGGGGCGACCTACGAGCAGTACTTC
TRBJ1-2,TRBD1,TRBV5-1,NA,CASSPGQTAGNTF,TGCGCCAGCAGCCCGGGACAGACCGCGGGAAACACCTTC
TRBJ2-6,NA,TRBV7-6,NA,CASSLVNLSRSGANVLTF,TGTGCCAGCAGCTTAGTGAACCTTAGTCGCTCTGGGGCCAACGTCCTGACTTTC
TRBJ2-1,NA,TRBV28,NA,CASRAFGKQFF,TGTGCCAGCAGGGCGTTTGGGAAGCAGTTCTTC
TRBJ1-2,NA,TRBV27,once,CASSSNRDNYGYTF,TGTGCCAGCAGTAGTAACAGGGACAACTATGGCTACACCTTC
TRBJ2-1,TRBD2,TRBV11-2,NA,CASSPWGGRGYEQFF,TGTGCCAGCAGCCCATGGGGCGGGAGAGGCTATGAGCAGTTCTTC
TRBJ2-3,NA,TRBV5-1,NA,CASSSGTDTQYF,TGCGCCAGCAGCTCCGGGACAGATACGCAGTATTTT
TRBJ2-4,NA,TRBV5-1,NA,CASSFTSGVGRIQYF,TGCGCCAGCAGCTTTACGTCGGGGGTCGGGCGCATTCAGTACTTC
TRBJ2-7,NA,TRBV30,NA,CAWSLERASSYEQYF,TGTGCCTGGAGTCTGGAGCGGGCGAGCTCCTACGAGCAGTACTTC
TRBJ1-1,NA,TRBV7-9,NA,CASSLVSEAFF,TGTGCCAGCAGCTTAGTTTCTGAAGCTTTCTTT